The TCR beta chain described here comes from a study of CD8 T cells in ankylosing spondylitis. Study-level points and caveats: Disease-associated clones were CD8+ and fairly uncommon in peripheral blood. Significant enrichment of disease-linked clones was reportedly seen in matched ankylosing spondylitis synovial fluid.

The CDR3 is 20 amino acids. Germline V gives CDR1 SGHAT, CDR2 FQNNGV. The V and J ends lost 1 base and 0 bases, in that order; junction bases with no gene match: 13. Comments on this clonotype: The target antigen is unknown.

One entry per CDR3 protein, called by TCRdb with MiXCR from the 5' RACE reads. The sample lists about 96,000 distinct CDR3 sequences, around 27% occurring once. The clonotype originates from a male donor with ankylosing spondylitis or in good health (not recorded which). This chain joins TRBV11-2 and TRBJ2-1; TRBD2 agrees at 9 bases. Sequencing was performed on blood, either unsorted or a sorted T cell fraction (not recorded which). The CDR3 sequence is CASSLVAGGILEFSYNEQFF. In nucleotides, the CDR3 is TGTGCCAGCAGCTTAGTTGCGGGAGGGATTTTGGAATTCTCCTACAATGAGCAGTTCTTC.